A selection of T cell receptor beta chains follows, all from one sample in a study of shared clonotypes between healthy human individuals. Method: immunoSEQ multiplex PCR; TCRdb's copy keeps in-frame clones and lacks some. The sample holds about 1 million clones, about 76% seen once. The sample consisted of memory CD4+ T cells sorted from blood. Receptors originate from a young man in good health. Each CDR3 is given with its conserved first and last residue. D genes are given only for firm matches. Rows give clone size only sometimes, using once, few, many, or a class for an expanded clone.

TRBJ1-3	TRBV29-1	-	-	CSVEARQSDTIYF	TGCAGCGTTGAAGCTAGGCAGTCGGACACCATATATTTT
TRBJ2-2	TRBV5-4	few	-	CASSTAQRGDTGELFF	TGTGCCAGCAGCACAGCTCAGCGAGGCGACACCGGGGAGCTGTTTTTT
TRBJ2-7	TRBV2	few	TRBD1	CASSVTGGGSMIYEQYF	TGTGCCAGCAGCGTGACAGGGGGCGGGTCGATGATCTACGAGCAGTACTTC
TRBJ1-1	TRBV7-9	once	TRBD1	CASSLVQGFTEAFF	TGTGCCAGCAGCTTAGTACAGGGGTTTACTGAAGCTTTCTTT
TRBJ1-6	TRBV6-5	-	-	CASGRNNSPLHF	TGTGCCAGCGGACGGAATAATTCACCCCTCCACTTT
TRBJ1-2	TRBV5-6	-	TRBD1	CASSSPHREGAGYTF	TGTGCCAGCAGCTCCCCTCACAGGGAGGGGGCTGGCTACACCTTC
TRBJ2-3	TRBV2	-	-	CASSEKVAVLTDTQYF	TGTGCCAGCAGTGAAAAGGTAGCGGTACTCACAGATACGCAGTATTTT
TRBJ1-3	TRBV7-9	-	-	CASSTGTPLSGNTIYF	TGTGCCAGCAGTACCGGGACACCTCTCTCTGGAAACACCATATATTTT
TRBJ1-1	TRBV30	-	-	CAWSPGLLNTEAFF	TGTGCCTGGAGTCCTGGGCTATTGAACACTGAAGCTTTCTTT
TRBJ2-1	TRBV19	-	TRBD1	CASSMGQGYNEQFF	TGTGCCAGTAGTATGGGACAGGGCTACAATGAGCAGTTCTTC
TRBJ1-3	TRBV6-5	once	-	CASSYGDPGNTIYF	TGTGCCAGCAGTTATGGGGACCCTGGAAACACCATATATTTT
TRBJ1-2	TRBV5-1	-	-	CASSFGGAGYGYTF	TGCGCCAGCAGCTTCGGGGGGGCTGGCTATGGCTACACCTTC
TRBJ2-3	TRBV4-3	-	TRBD1	CASSRSTGSRDTQYF	TGCGCCAGCAGCCGATCGACAGGGTCAAGGGATACGCAGTATTTT
TRBJ2-1	TRBV2	-	-	CASSENGFLGEQFF	TGTGCCAGCAGTGAGAATGGGTTTCTCGGTGAGCAGTTCTTC
TRBJ1-5	TRBV27	-	-	CASSRSGGNQPQHF	TGTGCCAGCAGTCGGTCGGGGGGCAATCAGCCCCAGCATTTT
TRBJ1-2	TRBV5-1	few	TRBD1	CASSSTGGDYGYTF	TGCGCCAGCAGCTCGACAGGGGGCGACTATGGCTACACCTTC
TRBJ2-6	TRBV5-4	few	TRBD1	CASSLDRGLSGANVLTF	TGTGCCAGCAGCTTGGACAGGGGGCTTTCTGGGGCCAACGTCCTGACTTTC
TRBJ2-3	TRBV7-3	-	TRBD1	CASSSGSGGDTQYF	TGTGCCAGCAGCTCGGGCTCAGGGGGAGATACGCAGTATTTT
TRBJ2-5	TRBV13	-	-	CASSLGRGKGETQYF	TGTGCCAGCAGCTTAGGACGGGGGAAGGGGGAGACCCAGTACTTC
TRBJ1-5	TRBV6-1	few	-	CASSELLGPSNQPQHF	TGTGCCAGCAGTGAACTTCTAGGTCCTAGCAATCAGCCCCAGCATTTT
TRBJ2-2	TRBV12-5	-	-	CASGLAPGNTGELFF	TGTGCTAGTGGTTTGGCACCAGGCAACACCGGGGAGCTGTTTTTT
TRBJ2-5	TRBV7-6	-	-	CASSSAERTQYF	TGTGCCAGCAGCTCGGCCGAGAGAACCCAGTACTTC
TRBJ1-1	TRBV28	-	-	CASMVKGTEAFF	TGTGCCAGCATGGTGAAAGGTACTGAAGCTTTCTTT
TRBJ1-6	TRBV7-2	-	-	CASSSPWGGSYNSPLHF	TGTGCCAGCAGCTCTCCCTGGGGCGGCTCCTATAATTCACCCCTCCACTTT
TRBJ1-2	TRBV27	few	-	CASRAGRYGYTF	TGTGCCAGCAGGGCTGGGAGGTATGGCTACACCTTC
TRBJ1-5	TRBV19	-	TRBD1	CASRGQARDQPQHF	TGTGCCAGTAGGGGACAGGCTAGGGATCAGCCCCAGCATTTT
TRBJ1-1	TRBV5-4	-	TRBD1	CASSLGQGAQYTEAFF	TGTGCCAGCAGCTTAGGACAGGGGGCGCAGTACACTGAAGCTTTCTTT
TRBJ1-1	TRBV25-1	-	-	CASRPRSGTEAFF	TGTGCCAGCAGACCGCGATCAGGGACTGAAGCTTTCTTT
TRBJ2-1	TRBV5-1	-	-	CASSLSGQVNNEQFF	TGCGCCAGCAGCTTGTCGGGCCAAGTGAACAATGAGCAGTTCTTC
TRBJ2-7	TRBV29-1	few	-	CSVGAGGHYEQYF	TGCAGCGTCGGGGCAGGGGGGCACTACGAGCAGTACTTC
TRBJ2-2	TRBV19	-	-	CASTEGRDRQTGELFF	TGTGCCAGTACCGAAGGGAGGGACAGGCAAACCGGGGAGCTGTTTTTT
TRBJ2-3	TRBV29-1	-	-	CSVAGASTDTQYF	TGCAGCGTTGCCGGTGCTAGCACAGATACGCAGTATTTT
TRBJ2-3	TRBV20-1	once	-	CSASVTDTQYF	TGCAGTGCTAGTGTAACAGATACGCAGTATTTT
TRBJ2-7	TRBV2	-	TRBD2	CARTGLAGVGEQYF	TGTGCCAGAACTGGACTAGCGGGAGTAGGCGAGCAGTACTTC